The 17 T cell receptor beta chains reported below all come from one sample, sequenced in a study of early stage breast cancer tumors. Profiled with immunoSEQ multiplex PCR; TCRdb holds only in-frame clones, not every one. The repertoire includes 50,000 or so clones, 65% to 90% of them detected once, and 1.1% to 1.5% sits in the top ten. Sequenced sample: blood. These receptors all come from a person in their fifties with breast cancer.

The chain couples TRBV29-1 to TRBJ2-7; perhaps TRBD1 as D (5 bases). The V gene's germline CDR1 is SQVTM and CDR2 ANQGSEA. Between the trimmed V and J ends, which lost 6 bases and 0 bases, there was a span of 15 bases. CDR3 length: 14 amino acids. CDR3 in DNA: TGCAGCGTGAGGCCGGTTCAGGGCTCCTACGAGCAGTACTTC. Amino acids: CSVRPVQGSYEQYF.

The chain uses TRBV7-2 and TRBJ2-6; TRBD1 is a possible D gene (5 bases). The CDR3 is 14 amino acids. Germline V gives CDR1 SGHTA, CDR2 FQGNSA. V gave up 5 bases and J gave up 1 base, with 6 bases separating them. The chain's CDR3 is CASSKGSGANVLTF. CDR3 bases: TGTGCCAGCAGCAAGGGGTCTGGGGCCAACGTCCTGACTTTC.

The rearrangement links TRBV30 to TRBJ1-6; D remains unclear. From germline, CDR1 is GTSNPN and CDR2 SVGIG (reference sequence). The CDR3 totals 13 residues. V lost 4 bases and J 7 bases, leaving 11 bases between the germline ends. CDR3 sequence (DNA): TGTGCCTGGAATGCAGCGTGGAATTCACCCCTCCACTTT. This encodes CAWNAAWNSPLHF.

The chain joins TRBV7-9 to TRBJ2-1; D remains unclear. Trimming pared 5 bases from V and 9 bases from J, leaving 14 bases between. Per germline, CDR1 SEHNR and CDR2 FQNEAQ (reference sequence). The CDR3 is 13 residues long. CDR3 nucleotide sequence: TGTGCCAGCAGCCTCGACGGTAACGGTGAGCAGTTCTTC. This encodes CASSLDGNGEQFF.

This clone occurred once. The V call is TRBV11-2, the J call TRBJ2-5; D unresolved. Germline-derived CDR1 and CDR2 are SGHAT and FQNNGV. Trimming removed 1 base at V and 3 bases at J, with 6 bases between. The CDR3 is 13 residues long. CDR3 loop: CASSLGAKETQYF. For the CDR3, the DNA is TGTGCCAGCAGCTTAGGGGCAAAAGAGACCCAGTACTTC.

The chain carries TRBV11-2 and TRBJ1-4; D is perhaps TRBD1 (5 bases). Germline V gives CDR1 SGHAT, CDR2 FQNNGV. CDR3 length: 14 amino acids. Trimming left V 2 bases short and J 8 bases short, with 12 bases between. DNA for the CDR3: TGTGCCAGCAGCTTACGAAGGGGAGGAGAAAAACTGTTTTTT. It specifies CASSLRRGGEKLFF.

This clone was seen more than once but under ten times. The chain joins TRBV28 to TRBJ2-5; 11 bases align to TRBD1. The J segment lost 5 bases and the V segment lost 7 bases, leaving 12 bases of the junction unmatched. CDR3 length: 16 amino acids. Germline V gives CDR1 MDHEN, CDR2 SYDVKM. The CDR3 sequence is CASTNGGQGAGETQYF. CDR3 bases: TGTGCCAGCACCAATGGAGGACAGGGGGCCGGGGAGACCCAGTACTTC.

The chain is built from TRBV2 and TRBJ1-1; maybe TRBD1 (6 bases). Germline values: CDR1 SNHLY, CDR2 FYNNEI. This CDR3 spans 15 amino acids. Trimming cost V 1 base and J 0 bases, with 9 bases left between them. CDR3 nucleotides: TGTGCCAGCAGTGAAGGGACAGTAATGAACACTGAAGCTTTCTTT. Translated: CASSEGTVMNTEAFF.

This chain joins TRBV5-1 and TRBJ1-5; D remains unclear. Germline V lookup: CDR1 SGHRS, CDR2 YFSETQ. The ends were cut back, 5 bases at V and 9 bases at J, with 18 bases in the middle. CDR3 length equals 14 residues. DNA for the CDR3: TGCGCCAGCAGACCCGGCCAGGTCGAAGGGCCCCAGCATTTT. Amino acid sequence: CASRPGQVEGPQHF. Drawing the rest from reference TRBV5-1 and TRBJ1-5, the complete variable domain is KAGVTQTPRYLIKTRGQQVTLSCSPISGHRSVSWYQQTPGQGLQFLFEYFSETQRNKGNFPGRFSGRQFSNSRSEMNVSTLELGDSALYLCASRPGQVEGPQHFGDGTRLSIL.

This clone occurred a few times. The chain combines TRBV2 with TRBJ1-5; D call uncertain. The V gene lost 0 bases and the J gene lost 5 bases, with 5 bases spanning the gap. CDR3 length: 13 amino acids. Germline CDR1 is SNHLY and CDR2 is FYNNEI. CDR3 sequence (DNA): TGTGCCAGCAGTGAAGCGTTAGATCAGCCCCAGCATTTT. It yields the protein CASSEALDQPQHF.

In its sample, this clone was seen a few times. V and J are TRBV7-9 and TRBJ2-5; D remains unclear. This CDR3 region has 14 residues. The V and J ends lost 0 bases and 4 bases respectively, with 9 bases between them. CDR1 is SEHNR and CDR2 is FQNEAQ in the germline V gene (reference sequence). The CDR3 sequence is CASSLAASGETQYF. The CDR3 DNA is TGTGCCAGCAGCTTAGCGGCCTCGGGAGAGACCCAGTACTTC.

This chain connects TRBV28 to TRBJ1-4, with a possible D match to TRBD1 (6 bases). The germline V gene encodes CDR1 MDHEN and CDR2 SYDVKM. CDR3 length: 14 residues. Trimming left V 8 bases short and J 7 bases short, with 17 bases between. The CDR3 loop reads CASGHRDSSEKLFF. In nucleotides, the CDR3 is TGTGCCAGCGGACACAGGGATTCAAGTGAAAAACTGTTTTTT.

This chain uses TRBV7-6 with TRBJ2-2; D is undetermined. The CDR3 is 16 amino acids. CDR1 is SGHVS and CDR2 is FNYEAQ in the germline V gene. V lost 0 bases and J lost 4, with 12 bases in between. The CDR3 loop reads CASSLALDEPTGELFF. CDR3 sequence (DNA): TGTGCCAGCAGCTTAGCGTTGGACGAACCCACCGGGGAGCTGTTTTTT.

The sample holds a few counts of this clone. The CDR3 sequence is CASRPRDRASNQPQHF. The DNA of the CDR3 is TGTGCCAGTAGGCCCCGGGACAGGGCTTCGAATCAGCCCCAGCATTTT. The rearrangement uses TRBV19 and TRBJ1-5; 9 positions agree with TRBD1. J was trimmed by 4 bases and V by 6 bases; bases with no gene match: 10. Looked up from germline, CDR1 is LNHDA and CDR2 is SQIVND (reference sequence). This CDR3 region has 16 residues.

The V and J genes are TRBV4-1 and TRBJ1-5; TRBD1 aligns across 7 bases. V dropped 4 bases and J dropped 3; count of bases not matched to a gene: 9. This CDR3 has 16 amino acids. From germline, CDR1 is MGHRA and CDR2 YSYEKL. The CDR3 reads CASSPGNRGFNQPQHF. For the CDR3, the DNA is TGCGCCAGCAGCCCCGGGAACAGGGGTTTCAATCAGCCCCAGCATTTT.

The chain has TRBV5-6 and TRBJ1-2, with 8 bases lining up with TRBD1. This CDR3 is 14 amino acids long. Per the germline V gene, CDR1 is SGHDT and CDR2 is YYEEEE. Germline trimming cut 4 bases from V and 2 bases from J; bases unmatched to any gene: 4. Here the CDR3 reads CASSTRDRNYGYTF. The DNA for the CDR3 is TGTGCCAGCAGCACGCGGGACAGGAACTATGGCTACACCTTC.

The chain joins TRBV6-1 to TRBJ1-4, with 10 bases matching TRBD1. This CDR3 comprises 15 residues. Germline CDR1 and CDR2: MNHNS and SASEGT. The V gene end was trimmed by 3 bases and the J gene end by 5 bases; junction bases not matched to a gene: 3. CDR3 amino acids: CASSDGQGGNEKLFF. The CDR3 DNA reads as TGTGCCAGCAGTGACGGACAGGGGGGAAATGAAAAACTGTTTTTT.